The 6 T cell receptor beta chains below come from one sample, sequenced in a study of PD-1 blockade in classical Hodgkin lymphoma. The assay was immunoSEQ multiplex PCR, and TCRdb's table has in-frame clones only and misses some. In the table there are some 63,000 clones, 90% of which are singletons. Every patient relapsed after autologous stem cell transplantation, and brentuximab vedotin exposure varied. Specimen: peripheral blood mononuclear cells (PBMCs), collected at baseline. The receptor set was obtained from a human donor with classical Hodgkin lymphoma.

V and J are TRBV29-1 and TRBJ2-2; D unclear. In germline, CDR1 is SQVTM, CDR2 ANQGSEA. The CDR3 is 14 amino acids. Trimming stripped 4 bases from V and 4 bases from J, with 13 bases between. The CDR3 loop reads CSVADNRVTGELFF. CDR3 nucleotides: TGCAGCGTTGCCGATAATAGGGTCACCGGGGAGCTGTTTTTT.

This chain joins TRBV27 and TRBJ2-1; the D is unclear. The CDR3 sequence is 15 residues long. The ends were cut back, 0 bases at V and 6 bases at J, with 12 bases in the middle. Germline V gene lookup returns CDR1 MNHEY and CDR2 SMNVEV (reference sequence). In nucleotides, the CDR3 is TGTGCCAGCAGTTTATCGGCCTCGGGCCCCAATGAGCAGTTCTTC. Protein product: CASSLSASGPNEQFF.

CDR3 nucleotides: TGTGCCAGCAGTGAAGGGGGGATGGGCTACACCTTC. Amino acids: CASSEGGMGYTF. The chain joins TRBV6-1 to TRBJ1-2; perhaps TRBD1 as D (5 bases). The germline V and J ends were trimmed by 1 base and 8 bases, with 8 bases remaining between them. From germline, CDR1 is MNHNS and CDR2 SASEGT. This CDR3 is built from 12 residues.

Here the CDR3 DNA reads TGTGCCAGCAGTTACGGAGTTGCACCCCTCCACTTT. Its translation is CASSYGVAPLHF. The chain is built from TRBV6-5 and TRBJ1-6, with D hard to call. The germline CDR1 and CDR2 sequences are MNHEY and SVGAGI. V was shortened by 2 bases and J by 11 bases, with 7 bases between the two germline ends. This CDR3 region has 12 residues.

This chain uses TRBV6-4 with TRBJ2-1; D uncertain. The germline V gene encodes CDR1 MRHNA and CDR2 SNTAGT. Trimming removed 3 bases from V and 4 bases from J, with 7 bases in between. There are 13 residues in the CDR3. In DNA form, the CDR3 reads TGTGCCAGCAGTGAACACTATTACAATGAGCAGTTCTTC. Translation: CASSEHYYNEQFF.

This chain joins TRBV11-2 and TRBJ2-2; possible D gene TRBD2, 5 bases. CDR3 length: 17 amino acids. CDR1 SGHAT and CDR2 FQNNGV come from the germline V gene. The V gene lost 0 bases and the J gene lost 4 bases, with 15 bases spanning the gap. CDR3 loop: CASSLDQILVRTGELFF. The DNA for the CDR3 is TGTGCCAGCAGCTTAGATCAAATACTAGTACGCACCGGGGAGCTGTTTTTT.